Sequencing of this T cell receptor (beta chain) was carried out in a study of blood T cell repertoires in COVID-19. Study summary: Samples of COVID-19 (acute and convalescent) were obtained from the United States, Italy and Spain.

The germline gives CDR1 SGDLS, CDR2 YYNGEE. Deletions cut 3 bases from V and 0 bases from J, with 21 bases between. The CDR3 consists of 18 residues. Individuals drawn from 24 US areas were about 18 to 100 years old. Assignments of participants to cohorts depended upon their own reported clinical history. Each recovered donor of Cohort 3 presented with two negative PCRs, clearance, or symptom resolution. Assay: immunoSEQ multiplex PCR; the TCRdb copy retains only in-frame clones and omits some. The top ten clones hold 2.3% of a sample with around 130,000 clones, approximately 86% of them seen once. Material: PBMCs or T cells enriched from blood (not recorded which). The receptor's source is a woman in her fifties or sixties who had recovered from COVID-19. The chain combines TRBV9 with TRBJ1-2, with TRBD1 as a possible D gene (6 bases). The CDR3 region has the DNA TGTGCCAGCAGCGCCACTAACCCCCTGGACAGAGCTAACTATGGCTACACCTTC. It is translated as CASSATNPLDRANYGYTF.